The 20 T cell receptor beta chains below all came from one sample that was sequenced in a study of high-grade serous ovarian cancer treatment subgroups. The tumor samples were collected prior to definitive surgery or chemotherapy. TCRdb keeps only in-frame clones here, not all; method: immunoSEQ multiplex PCR. This sample carries some 5,000 clones, roughly 69% of them seen once, and the ten largest clones take around 15%. The material sequenced was tumor tissue. Every receptor here comes from a human donor with high-grade serous ovarian cancer.

This chain joins TRBV7-2 and TRBJ2-7; D is possibly TRBD2 (6 bases). V lost 0 bases to trimming and J lost 3 bases, with 30 bases between them. The CDR3 length is 21 residues. The germline gives CDR1 SGHTA, CDR2 FQGNSA. CDR3 sequence: CASSLAGTRLKYPVTHYEQYF. The CDR3, as DNA: TGTGCCAGCAGCTTAGCGGGGACTCGACTCAAGTATCCTGTTACCCACTACGAGCAGTACTTC. Complete variable domain (other parts from reference TRBV7-2 and TRBJ2-7): GAGVSQSPSNKVTEKGKDVELRCDPISGHTALYWYRQSLGQGLEFLIYFQGNSAPDKSGLPSDRFSAERTGGSVSTLTIQRTQQEDSAVYLCASSLAGTRLKYPVTHYEQYFGPGTRLTVT.

This clone came up once. V and J are TRBV6-1 and TRBJ1-2; D is perhaps TRBD1 (5 bases). The V gene's germline CDR1 is MNHNS and CDR2 SASEGT. This CDR3 comprises 12 residues. V gave up 8 bases and J gave up 7 bases, with 14 bases separating them. The CDR3 is CASGAGFRGYTF. CDR3 DNA sequence: TGTGCCAGCGGGGCAGGGTTCCGTGGCTACACCTTC.

The V and J genes are TRBV2 and TRBJ2-5; D not resolved. This CDR3 has 13 amino acids. Germline V gene data show CDR1 as SNHLY and CDR2 as FYNNEI. The V end lost 6 bases, the J end lost 2 bases, and 10 bases lay between the germline ends. As DNA, the CDR3 is TGTGCCAGCAGAAGGCAACAACAAGAGACCCAGTACTTC. Its protein product is CASRRQQQETQYF.

In DNA, the CDR3 is TGTGCCAGCAACCTAGCCGGGACTAGCGTCTACGAGCAGTACTTC. This codes for CASNLAGTSVYEQYF. The chain carries TRBV7-2 and TRBJ2-7, with 10 nucleotides matching TRBD2. The junction had 9 bases not matched to a gene; V was cut back by 7 bases and J by 3 bases. CDR3 size: 15 residues. Germline V gives CDR1 SGHTA, CDR2 FQGNSA.

This chain joins TRBV6-1 and TRBJ2-1; a possible D gene is TRBD2 (7 bases). CDR1 and CDR2 from the germline V gene are MNHNS and SASEGT. The CDR3 runs to 14 residues. Trimming took off 6 bases at V and 5 bases at J, with 14 bases between the two ends. CDR3: CASRDGGPNNEQFF. The CDR3, as DNA: TGTGCCAGCAGGGACGGGGGGCCTAACAATGAGCAGTTCTTC.

J is TRBJ1-1 and V is TRBV11-2; 11 bases match TRBD1. The CDR3 has 15 amino acids. In germline, CDR1 is SGHAT, CDR2 FQNNGV. J gave up 4 bases and V 8 bases, and 9 bases lay outside the gene matches. This CDR3 is CASRGGGTGGTEAFF. DNA of the CDR3: TGTGCCAGCCGGGGAGGGGGGACAGGGGGCACTGAAGCTTTCTTT. Variable domain in full (rest from reference TRBV11-2 and TRBJ1-1): EAGVAQSPRYKIIEKRQSVAFWCNPISGHATLYWYQQILGQGPKLLIQFQNNGVVDDSQLPKDRFSAERLKGVDSTLKIQPAKLEDSAVYLCASRGGGTGGTEAFFGQGTRLTVV.

V and J are TRBV29-1 and TRBJ1-1, with D unresolved. CDR1 and CDR2 from the germline V gene are SQVTM and ANQGSEA. V lost 5 bases and J 2 bases, leaving 12 bases between the germline ends. The CDR3 has 13 residues. The CDR3 loop is CSVIKKLNTEAFF. CDR3 bases: TGCAGCGTTATCAAGAAGCTTAACACTGAAGCTTTCTTT. Together with reference TRBV29-1 and TRBJ1-1, the CDR3 gives the full variable domain: SAVISQKPSRDICQRGTSLTIQCQVDSQVTMMFWYRQQPGQSLTLIATANQGSEATYESGFVIDKFPISRPNLTFSTLTVSNMSPEDSSIYLCSVIKKLNTEAFFGQGTRLTVV.

The table lists this clone with a few counts. The chain recombines TRBV6-4 with TRBJ2-1; 7 positions match TRBD2. The CDR3 covers 15 residues. Germline CDR1 MRHNA, CDR2 SNTAGT. Trimming at V came to 4 bases and at J to 3 bases, leaving 6 bases not matched to a gene. CDR3 sequence reads: CASSVRGEGYNEQFF. The CDR3 DNA follows: TGTGCCAGCAGTGTCCGGGGGGAGGGCTACAATGAGCAGTTCTTC.

The J gene is TRBJ2-7, the V gene TRBV5-4, with 9 bases lining up with TRBD2. V lost 1 base to trimming and J lost 4 bases; unmatched junction nucleotides: 6. The length of the CDR3 is 15 residues. CDR1 SGHNT and CDR2 YYREEE come from the germline V gene (reference sequence). The CDR3 reads CASSLRLAGVYEQYF. The CDR3 DNA is TGTGCCAGCAGCTTGAGGTTAGCGGGGGTTTACGAGCAGTACTTC.

The chain couples TRBV6-1 to TRBJ1-1; D is unclear. The V gene lost 8 bases and the J gene lost 0 bases, with 10 bases spanning the gap. Per germline, CDR1 MNHNS and CDR2 SASEGT. CDR3 length: 13 residues. CDR3 sequence reads: CASPAVMNTEAFF. The CDR3 DNA reads TGTGCCAGCCCGGCAGTCATGAACACTGAAGCTTTCTTT.

This clone was observed once. The V call is TRBV4-3, the J call TRBJ2-6; D gene uncertain. In germline, CDR1 is LGHNA, CDR2 YSLEER. V was shortened by 0 bases and J by 1 base, with 7 bases between the two germline ends. The CDR3 has 16 amino acids. CDR3 nucleotide sequence: TGCGCCAGCAGCCAAGATGGTGTATCTGGGGCCAACGTCCTGACTTTC. As protein: CASSQDGVSGANVLTF.

Only a few counts were recorded for this clone. The chain employs TRBV30 and TRBJ2-2; the D gene is possibly TRBD2 (6 bases). The V end was cut by 4 bases, the J end by 6 bases, with 15 bases between. Germline-derived CDR1 and CDR2 are GTSNPN and SVGIG (reference sequence). CDR3 length: 14 amino acids. The DNA of the CDR3 is TGTGCCTGGAAGCCCTCGGGGGAGGCCGGGGAGCTGTTTTTT. Its protein product is CAWKPSGEAGELFF. Complete variable domain (other parts from reference TRBV30 and TRBJ2-2): SQTIHQWPATLVQPVGSPLSLECTVEGTSNPNLYWYRQAAGRGLQLLFYSVGIGQISSEVPQNLSASRPQDRQFILSSKKLLLSDSGFYLCAWKPSGEAGELFFGEGSRLTVL.

The chain is built from TRBV7-2 and TRBJ1-2; D not certain. Germline V lookup: CDR1 SGHTA, CDR2 FQGNSA. Trimming took off 0 bases at V and 5 bases at J, with 4 bases between the two ends. The CDR3 length is 12 residues. The chain's CDR3 is CASSLAGYGYTF. The CDR3 DNA is TGTGCCAGCAGCTTAGCGGGATATGGCTACACCTTC.

The chain links TRBV11-3 to TRBJ1-1; 11 positions agree with TRBD1. Trimming cost V 5 bases and J 8 bases; bases outside gene matches: 1. The germline gives CDR1 SGHNT, CDR2 YENEEA. This CDR3 is built from 12 residues. The CDR3 sequence is CASSRDRGEAFF. CDR3 DNA sequence: TGTGCCAGCAGCCGGGACAGGGGGGAAGCTTTCTTT. The whole variable domain, remainder taken from reference TRBV11-3 and TRBJ1-1, is EAGVVQSPRYKIIEKKQPVAFWCNPISGHNTLYWYLQNLGQGPELLIRYENEEAVDDSQLPKDRFSAERLKGVDSTLKIQPAELGDSAVYLCASSRDRGEAFFGQGTRLTVV.

This clone is medium-sized within its sample. The chain links TRBV11-1 to TRBJ2-1; D call uncertain. CDR1 and CDR2 (germline): SGHAT, FQDESV (reference sequence). The germline V and J ends were trimmed by 5 bases and 6 bases, with 11 bases remaining between them. The CDR3 is made up of 13 amino acids. CDR3 DNA sequence: TGTGCCAGCAGCCCCGGCCTCTCCAATGAGCAGTTCTTC. This codes for CASSPGLSNEQFF.

The chain uses TRBV6-6 and TRBJ2-7; D possibly corresponds to TRBD1 (5 bases). CDR1 MNHNY and CDR2 SVGAGI come from the germline V gene (reference sequence). This CDR3 is 14 amino acids long. V lost 2 bases and J lost 1, with 9 bases in between. The CDR3 reads CASSYEDTSYEQYV. DNA for the CDR3: TGTGCCAGCAGTTACGAGGACACTTCCTACGAGCAGTACGTC.

The chain combines TRBV15 with TRBJ2-7, with 8 nucleotides matching TRBD1. Germline V gives CDR1 LNHNV, CDR2 YYDKDF (reference sequence). With 0 bases clipped from V and 3 bases from J, the junction kept 4 bases outside the gene matches. CDR3 length equals 15 residues. In nucleotides, the CDR3 is TGTGCCACCAGCAGAGATCCGACAGGGGTCTACGAGCAGTACTTC. This sequence encodes CATSRDPTGVYEQYF.

This clone was seen a handful of times. The gene calls are TRBV5-5 and TRBJ2-1, with 12 bases fitting TRBD2. CDR3 length equals 16 residues. Germline lookup yields CDR1 SGHKS and CDR2 YYEKEE (reference sequence). Unmatched junction bases numbered 3, after V lost 1 base and J lost 4 bases. CDR3 in amino acids: CASSLPSGGAYNEQFF. CDR3 DNA sequence: TGTGCCAGCAGCTTGCCTAGCGGGGGGGCTTACAATGAGCAGTTCTTC.

The V gene is TRBV6-6, the J gene TRBJ2-7; 9 bases map to TRBD1. J was trimmed by 2 bases and V by 2 bases; bases with no gene match: 1. The CDR3 consists of 14 residues. CDR1 MNHNY and CDR2 SVGAGI come from the germline V gene (reference sequence). CDR3: CASSYTGGAYEQYV. The CDR3 coding sequence is TGTGCCAGCAGTTACACAGGGGGCGCCTACGAGCAGTACGTC.

The rearrangement uses TRBV6-4 and TRBJ1-1; 7 positions agree with TRBD1. Germline CDR1 MRHNA, CDR2 SNTAGT. The V segment lost 5 bases and the J segment 1 base; nucleotides outside the gene matches: 4. There are 14 residues in the CDR3. The CDR3 is CASSRDSENTEAFF. CDR3 coding DNA: TGTGCCAGCAGTCGGGACAGCGAGAACACTGAAGCTTTCTTT.